The clone carrying this TCR beta chain appeared many times. Its target is not known. A universal primer site was added by template switching, and unique molecular identifiers were carried by the cDNA. MiXCR was run by TCRdb on the 5' RACE reads, yielding one entry per CDR3 protein. The table has 140,000 to 150,000 distinct CDR3 sequences, around 3.5% seen once. The source of the sample is a study of identical twins. Study-level results: Analyses of zero insertions could be partly confounded by invariant MAIT and iNKT cells. Researchers reported weaker excess twin sharing in beta out-of-frame sequences.

Everyone who gave samples was a healthy Caucasian. The specimen was memory T cells sorted from blood. The sequence was obtained from a man aged 18 to 29 in good health.

CDR3 in amino acids: CSARDQIAGEKIYDYNEQFF. DNA of the CDR3: TGCAGTGCTAGAGATCAGATCGCAGGGGAAAAAATTTACGATTACAATGAGCAGTTCTTC. V usage is TRBV20-1 and J usage is TRBJ2-1; the D gene is possibly TRBD1 (6 bases). The V gene lost 0 bases and the J gene lost 4 bases, with 28 bases spanning the gap. The CDR3 sequence is 20 residues long. Germline V gene lookup returns CDR1 DFQATT and CDR2 SNEGSKA (reference sequence).